This note documents a single TCR beta chain sequence. The target antigen is unknown. TCRdb itself ran the reads through MiXCR, one entry per CDR3 protein. The repertoire holds around 770,000 distinct CDR3 sequences, about 27% seen once, with 13% in the top ten. This record belongs to a study of T cell repertoires in cytomegalovirus infection. Study-wide points: HLA-C-restricted TCR beta clonotypes specific for CMV led the ex vivo response.

This TCR was recovered from a human donor in good health (CMV status not recorded). Some clones in this sample may be carry-over from other donors' samples. Sequences were derived from cultured CD8+ T cells from PBMCs, sampled from culture after CMV antigen stimulation.

This CDR3 is CASSLTGDYRGYTF. CDR3 in DNA: TGCGCCAGCAGCCTCACAGGGGACTATAGAGGCTACACCTTC. V is TRBV4-1 and J is TRBJ1-2; 7 bases line up with TRBD1. The CDR3 length is 14 residues. Germline assignment: CDR1 MGHRA and CDR2 YSYEKL. V shed 4 bases, J shed 8 bases, and the junction held 10 bases outside the gene matches.